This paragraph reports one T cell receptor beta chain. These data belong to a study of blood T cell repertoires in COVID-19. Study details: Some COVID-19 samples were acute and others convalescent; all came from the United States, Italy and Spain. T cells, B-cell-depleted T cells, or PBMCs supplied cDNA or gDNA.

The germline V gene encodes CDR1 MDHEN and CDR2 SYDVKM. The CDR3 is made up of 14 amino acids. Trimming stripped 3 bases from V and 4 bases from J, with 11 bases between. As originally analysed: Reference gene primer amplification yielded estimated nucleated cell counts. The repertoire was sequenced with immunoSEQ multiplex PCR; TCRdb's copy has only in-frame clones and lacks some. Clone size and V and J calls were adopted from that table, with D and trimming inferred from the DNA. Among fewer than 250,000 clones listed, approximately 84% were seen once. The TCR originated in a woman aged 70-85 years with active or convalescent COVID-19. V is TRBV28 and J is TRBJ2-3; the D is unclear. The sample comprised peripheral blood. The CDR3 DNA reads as TGTGCCAGCAGTTTCAGGCCCAAGGCAGATACGCAGTATTTT. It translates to CASSFRPKADTQYF. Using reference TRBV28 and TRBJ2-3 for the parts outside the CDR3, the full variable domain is DVKVTQSSRYLVKRTGEKVFLECVQDMDHENMFWYRQDPGLGLRLIYFSYDVKMKEKGDIPEGYSVSREKKERFSLILESASTNQTSMYLCASSFRPKADTQYFGPGTRLTVL.